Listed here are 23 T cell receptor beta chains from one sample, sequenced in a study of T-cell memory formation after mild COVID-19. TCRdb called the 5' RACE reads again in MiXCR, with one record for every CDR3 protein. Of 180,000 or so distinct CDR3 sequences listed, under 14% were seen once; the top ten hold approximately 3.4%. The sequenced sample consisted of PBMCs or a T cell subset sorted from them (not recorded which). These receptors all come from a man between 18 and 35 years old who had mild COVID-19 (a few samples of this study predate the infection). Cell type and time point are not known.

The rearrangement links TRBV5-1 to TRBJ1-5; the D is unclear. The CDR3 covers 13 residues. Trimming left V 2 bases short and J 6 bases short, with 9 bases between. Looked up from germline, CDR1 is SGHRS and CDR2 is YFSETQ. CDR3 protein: CASSLSGSQPQHF. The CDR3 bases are TGCGCCAGCAGCTTATCAGGAAGTCAGCCCCAGCATTTT.

CDR3 DNA sequence: TGTGCCAGCAGCAGTAGCGGGGGGCCAAGAAGCACAGATACGCAGTATTTT. This codes for CASSSSGGPRSTDTQYF. J is TRBJ2-3 and V is TRBV7-3; 10 bases fit TRBD2. This CDR3 is 17 amino acids long. V shed 5 bases and J 0 bases; nucleotides not matched to a gene: 8. Germline CDR1 is SGHTA and CDR2 is FQGTGA.

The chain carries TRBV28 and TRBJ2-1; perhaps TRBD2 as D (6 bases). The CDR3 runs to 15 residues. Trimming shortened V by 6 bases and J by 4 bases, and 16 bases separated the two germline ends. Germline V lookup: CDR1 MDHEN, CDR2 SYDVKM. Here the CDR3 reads CASRERGTPYNEQFF. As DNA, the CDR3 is TGTGCCAGCAGAGAACGGGGGACGCCATACAATGAGCAGTTCTTC.

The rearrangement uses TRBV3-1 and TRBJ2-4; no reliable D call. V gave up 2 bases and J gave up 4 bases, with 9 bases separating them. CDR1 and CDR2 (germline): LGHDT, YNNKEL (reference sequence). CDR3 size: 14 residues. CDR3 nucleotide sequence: TGTGCCAGCAGCCAAATATCCAGTAAAAACATTCAGTACTTC. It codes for CASSQISSKNIQYF.

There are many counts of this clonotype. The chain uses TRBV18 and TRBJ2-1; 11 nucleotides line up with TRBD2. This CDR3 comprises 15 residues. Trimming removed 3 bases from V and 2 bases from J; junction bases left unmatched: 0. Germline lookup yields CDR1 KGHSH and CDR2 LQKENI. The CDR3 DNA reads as TGTGCCAGCTCACCTAGCGGGGGGGCCTACAATGAGCAGTTCTTC. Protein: CASSPSGGAYNEQFF.

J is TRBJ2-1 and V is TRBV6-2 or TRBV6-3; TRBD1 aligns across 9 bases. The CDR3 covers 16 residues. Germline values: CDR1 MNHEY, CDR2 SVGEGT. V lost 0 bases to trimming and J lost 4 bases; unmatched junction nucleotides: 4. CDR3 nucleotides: TGTGCCAGCAGTTACTCGGGGACAGGGACTTACAATGAGCAGTTCTTC. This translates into CASSYSGTGTYNEQFF.

The chain's CDR3 is CSVRQGPNSPLHF. In DNA, the CDR3 is TGCAGCGTTCGACAGGGGCCCAATTCACCCCTCCACTTT. This sequence joins TRBV29-1 and TRBJ1-6; 8 bases match TRBD1. CDR1 SQVTM and CDR2 ANQGSEA come from the germline V gene. There are 13 residues in the CDR3. The V and J ends lost 5 bases and 7 bases, in that order; junction bases with no gene match: 4.

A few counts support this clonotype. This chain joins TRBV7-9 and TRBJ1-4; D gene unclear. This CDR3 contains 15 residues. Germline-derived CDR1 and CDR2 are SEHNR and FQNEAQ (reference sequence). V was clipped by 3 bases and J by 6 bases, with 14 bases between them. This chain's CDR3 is CASSFTQTSYEKLFF. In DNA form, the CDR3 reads TGTGCCAGCAGCTTTACACAGACCTCTTATGAAAAACTGTTTTTT.

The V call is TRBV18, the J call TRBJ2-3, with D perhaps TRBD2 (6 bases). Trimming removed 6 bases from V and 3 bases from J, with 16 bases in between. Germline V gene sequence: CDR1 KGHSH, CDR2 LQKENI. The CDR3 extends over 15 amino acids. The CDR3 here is CASSPSEGRTDTQYF. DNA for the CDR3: TGTGCCAGCTCCCCTTCGGAGGGTAGGACAGATACGCAGTATTTT.

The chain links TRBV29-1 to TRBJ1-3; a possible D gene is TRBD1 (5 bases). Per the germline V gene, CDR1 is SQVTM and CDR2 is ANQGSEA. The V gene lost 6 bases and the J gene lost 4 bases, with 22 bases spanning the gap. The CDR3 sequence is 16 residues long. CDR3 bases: TGCAGCGTGGGGTCAGGGAGGTCCGTAGCAGGAAACACCATATATTTT. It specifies CSVGSGRSVAGNTIYF.

The CDR3 sequence: CASSGQGHTGELFF. The CDR3 bases are TGTGCCAGCAGTGGACAGGGCCACACCGGGGAGCTGTTTTTT. The chain combines TRBV2 with TRBJ2-2; 7 bases are shared with TRBD1. Germline CDR1 reads SNHLY; CDR2 reads FYNNEI. The J segment lost 3 bases and the V segment lost 4 bases, leaving 2 bases of the junction unmatched. This CDR3 spans 14 amino acids.

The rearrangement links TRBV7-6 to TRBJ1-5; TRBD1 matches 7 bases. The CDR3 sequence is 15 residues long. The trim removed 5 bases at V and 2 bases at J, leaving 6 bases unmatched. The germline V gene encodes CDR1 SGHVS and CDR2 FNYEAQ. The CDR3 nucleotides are TGTGCCAGCAGCCGGGACAGAGGAGGCAATCAGCCCCAGCATTTT. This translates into CASSRDRGGNQPQHF.

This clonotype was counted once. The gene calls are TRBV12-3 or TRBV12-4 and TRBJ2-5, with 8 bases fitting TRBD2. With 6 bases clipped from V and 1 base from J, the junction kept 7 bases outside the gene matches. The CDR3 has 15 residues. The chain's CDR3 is CASRGRGAGQETQYF. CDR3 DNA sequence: TGTGCCAGCAGAGGGCGGGGGGCTGGCCAAGAGACCCAGTACTTC.

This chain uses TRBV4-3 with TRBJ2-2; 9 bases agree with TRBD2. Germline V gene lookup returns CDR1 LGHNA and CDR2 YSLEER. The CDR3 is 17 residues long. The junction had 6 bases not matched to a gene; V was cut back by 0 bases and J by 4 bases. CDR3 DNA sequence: TGCGCCAGCAGCCAAGATGCGCGGGGGGGAAGCACCGGGGAGCTGTTTTTT. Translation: CASSQDARGGSTGELFF.

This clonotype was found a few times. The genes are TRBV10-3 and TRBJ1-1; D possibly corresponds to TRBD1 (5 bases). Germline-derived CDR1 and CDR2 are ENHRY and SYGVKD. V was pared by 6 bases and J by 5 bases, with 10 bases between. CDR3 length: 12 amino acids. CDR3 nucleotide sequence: TGTGCCATCAGGGGGGAGGGAACTGAAGCTTTCTTT. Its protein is CAIRGEGTEAFF.

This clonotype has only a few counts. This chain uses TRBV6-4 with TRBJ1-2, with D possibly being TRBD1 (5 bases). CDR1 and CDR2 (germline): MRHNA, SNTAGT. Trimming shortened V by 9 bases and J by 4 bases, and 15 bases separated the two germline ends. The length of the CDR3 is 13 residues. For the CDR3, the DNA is TGTGCCAGTAGCCAGGGTCGAGGCTATGGCTACACCTTC. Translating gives CASSQGRGYGYTF.

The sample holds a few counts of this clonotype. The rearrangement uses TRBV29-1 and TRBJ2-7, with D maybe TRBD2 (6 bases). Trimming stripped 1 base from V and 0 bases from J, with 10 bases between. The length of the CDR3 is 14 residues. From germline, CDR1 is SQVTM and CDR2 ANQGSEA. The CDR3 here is CSVEAAGPSYEQYF. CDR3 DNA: TGCAGCGTTGAAGCGGCGGGGCCCTCCTACGAGCAGTACTTC.

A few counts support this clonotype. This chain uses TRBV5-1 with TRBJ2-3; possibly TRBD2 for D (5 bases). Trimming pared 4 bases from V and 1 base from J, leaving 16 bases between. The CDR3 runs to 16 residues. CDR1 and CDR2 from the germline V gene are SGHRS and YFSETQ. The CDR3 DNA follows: TGCGCCAGCAGCCCCCTGAGAGGGTTAGGCACAGATACGCAGTATTTT. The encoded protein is CASSPLRGLGTDTQYF. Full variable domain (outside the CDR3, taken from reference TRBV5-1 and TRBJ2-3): KAGVTQTPRYLIKTRGQQVTLSCSPISGHRSVSWYQQTPGQGLQFLFEYFSETQRNKGNFPGRFSGRQFSNSRSEMNVSTLELGDSALYLCASSPLRGLGTDTQYFGPGTRLTVL.

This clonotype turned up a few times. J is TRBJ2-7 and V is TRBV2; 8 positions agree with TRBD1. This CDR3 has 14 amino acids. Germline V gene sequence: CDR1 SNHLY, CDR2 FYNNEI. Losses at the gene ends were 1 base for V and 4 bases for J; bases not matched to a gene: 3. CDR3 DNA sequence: TGTGCCAGCAGTGAAGGCAGGGGGCCGTACGAGCAGTACGTC. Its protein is CASSEGRGPYEQYV.

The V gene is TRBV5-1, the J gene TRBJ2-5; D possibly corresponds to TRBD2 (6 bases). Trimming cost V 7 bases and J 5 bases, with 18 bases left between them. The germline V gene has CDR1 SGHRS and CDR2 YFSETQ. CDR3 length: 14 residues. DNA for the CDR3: TGCGCCAGCGCCCTTGGGGGGATGAGGGAGACCCAGTACTTC. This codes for CASALGGMRETQYF.

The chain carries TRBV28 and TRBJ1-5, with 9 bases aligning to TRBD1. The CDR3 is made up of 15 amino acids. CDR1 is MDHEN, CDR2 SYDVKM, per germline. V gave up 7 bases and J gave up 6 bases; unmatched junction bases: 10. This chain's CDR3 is CASTTTGGGFQPQHF. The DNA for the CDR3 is TGTGCCAGCACCACTACAGGGGGCGGATTTCAGCCCCAGCATTTT.

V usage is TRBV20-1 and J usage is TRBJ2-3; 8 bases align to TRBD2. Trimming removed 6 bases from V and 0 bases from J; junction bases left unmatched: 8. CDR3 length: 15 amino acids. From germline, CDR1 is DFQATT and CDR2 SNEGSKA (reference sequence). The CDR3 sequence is CSARISGASTDTQYF. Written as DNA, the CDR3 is TGCAGTGCAAGAATTAGCGGGGCTAGCACAGATACGCAGTATTTT.

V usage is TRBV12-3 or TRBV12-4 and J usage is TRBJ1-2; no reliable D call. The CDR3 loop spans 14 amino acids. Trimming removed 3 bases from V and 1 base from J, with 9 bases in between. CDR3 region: CASSFMGHNYGYTF. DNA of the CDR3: TGTGCCAGCAGTTTCATGGGCCATAACTATGGCTACACCTTC.